The rows below give T cell receptor beta chains drawn from one sample of a study of vaccination effects on CD4 cells after COVID-19. These receptors are not linked to any known antigen. TCRdb's copy holds only in-frame clones and misses some; the assay was immunoSEQ multiplex PCR. The data hold about 73,000 clones, with 73% observed a single time. Material: CD4+ T cells from PBMCs cultured without peptide, obtained after COVID-19 vaccination. All receptors derive from a human donor who received a COVID-19 vaccine. Each CDR3 is given with its conserved first and last residue. The order of the fields is CDR3 length, V gene, clone size, J gene, D gene, CDR3 protein, CDR3 DNA. The D gene is left open where the match is weak. Clone size, where shown, is once, few, many, or a class for clones that have expanded.

cdr3_length: 14
v_call: TRBV18
clone_size: few
j_call: TRBJ2-2
d_call: .
cdr3_aa: CASTLAGLGGELFF
cdr3_nt: TGTGCCAGCACCCTCGCCGGGCTCGGCGGGGAGCTGTTTTTT

cdr3_length: 15
v_call: TRBV5-1
clone_size: .
j_call: TRBJ1-1
d_call: TRBD1
cdr3_aa: CASSTQTGLGSEAFF
cdr3_nt: TGCGCCAGCAGCACCCAGACAGGGCTAGGGTCTGAAGCTTTCTTT

cdr3_length: 15
v_call: TRBV19
clone_size: .
j_call: TRBJ2-3
d_call: TRBD2
cdr3_aa: CASSPSSAGVGTQYF
cdr3_nt: TGTGCCAGTAGTCCTTCTTCTGCGGGGGTTGGTACGCAGTATTTT

cdr3_length: 16
v_call: TRBV28
clone_size: few
j_call: TRBJ1-5
d_call: .
cdr3_aa: CASSLGAGVRNQPQHF
cdr3_nt: TGTGCCAGCAGTTTAGGAGCGGGGGTGCGCAATCAGCCCCAGCATTTT

cdr3_length: 15
v_call: TRBV6-5
clone_size: .
j_call: TRBJ2-3
d_call: TRBD2
cdr3_aa: CASTVSGGPTDTQYF
cdr3_nt: TGTGCCAGCACCGTAAGCGGGGGCCCCACAGATACGCAGTATTTT

cdr3_length: 18
v_call: TRBV30
clone_size: .
j_call: TRBJ1-6
d_call: .
cdr3_aa: CAWSPARYRSSYNSPLHF
cdr3_nt: TGTGCCTGGAGTCCCGCTAGATACCGGAGCTCCTATAATTCACCCCTCCACTTT

cdr3_length: 15
v_call: TRBV7-9
clone_size: few
j_call: TRBJ1-4
d_call: TRBD1
cdr3_aa: CASSRYRGANEKLFF
cdr3_nt: TGTGCCAGCAGCCGTTACAGGGGAGCTAATGAAAAACTGTTTTTT

cdr3_length: 12
v_call: TRBV11-3
clone_size: few
j_call: TRBJ2-1
d_call: TRBD1
cdr3_aa: CASSSGGNEQFF
cdr3_nt: TGTGCCAGCAGCTCAGGGGGAAATGAGCAGTTCTTC

cdr3_length: 16
v_call: TRBV4-3
clone_size: .
j_call: TRBJ2-2
d_call: TRBD2
cdr3_aa: CASSHQRGGTTGELFF
cdr3_nt: TGCGCCAGCAGCCACCAGCGGGGGGGAACCACCGGGGAGCTGTTTTTT

cdr3_length: 18
v_call: TRBV7-9
clone_size: .
j_call: TRBJ1-4
d_call: TRBD1
cdr3_aa: CASSLGQGLGAPNEKLFF
cdr3_nt: TGTGCCAGCAGCTTGGGACAGGGACTTGGCGCGCCTAATGAAAAACTGTTTTTT

cdr3_length: 12
v_call: TRBV18
clone_size: .
j_call: TRBJ1-1
d_call: .
cdr3_aa: CASSGRDTEAFF
cdr3_nt: TGTGCCAGCTCAGGGCGTGACACTGAAGCTTTCTTT

cdr3_length: 12
v_call: TRBV10-2
clone_size: .
j_call: TRBJ1-1
d_call: .
cdr3_aa: CASSTGTTEAFF
cdr3_nt: TGCGCCAGCAGTACAGGGACCACTGAAGCTTTCTTT

cdr3_length: 14
v_call: TRBV12-5
clone_size: .
j_call: TRBJ1-2
d_call: TRBD1
cdr3_aa: CASGLGRGEYGYTF
cdr3_nt: TGTGCTAGTGGTTTGGGCAGGGGGGAGTATGGCTACACCTTC

cdr3_length: 15
v_call: TRBV6-1
clone_size: .
j_call: TRBJ2-3
d_call: .
cdr3_aa: CASSEAAGATDTQYF
cdr3_nt: TGTGCCAGCAGTGAAGCAGCCGGGGCCACAGATACGCAGTATTTT

cdr3_length: 15
v_call: TRBV18
clone_size: .
j_call: TRBJ2-3
d_call: TRBD1
cdr3_aa: CASSPDRGRTDTQYF
cdr3_nt: TGTGCCAGCTCACCAGACAGGGGGCGCACAGATACGCAGTATTTT

cdr3_length: 14
v_call: TRBV18
clone_size: .
j_call: TRBJ2-2
d_call: TRBD1
cdr3_aa: CASSPDRGIGELFF
cdr3_nt: TGTGCCAGCTCACCAGACAGGGGGATCGGGGAGCTGTTTTTT

cdr3_length: 18
v_call: TRBV6-6
clone_size: .
j_call: TRBJ2-5
d_call: TRBD2
cdr3_aa: CASSPGLAGGGYQETQYF
cdr3_nt: TGTGCCAGCAGTCCTGGACTAGCGGGGGGAGGGTACCAAGAGACCCAGTACTTC

cdr3_length: 15
v_call: TRBV30
clone_size: .
j_call: TRBJ2-4
d_call: TRBD1
cdr3_aa: CAWGSTGIAKNIQYF
cdr3_nt: TGTGCCTGGGGATCGACAGGGATAGCCAAAAACATTCAGTACTTC

cdr3_length: 14
v_call: TRBV7-2
clone_size: .
j_call: TRBJ2-3
d_call: .
cdr3_aa: CASSLAISADTQYF
cdr3_nt: TGTGCCAGCAGCTTAGCGATTTCTGCGGATACGCAGTATTTT

cdr3_length: 13
v_call: TRBV24-1
clone_size: .
j_call: TRBJ2-5
d_call: TRBD2
cdr3_aa: CATSGGPWETQYF
cdr3_nt: TGTGCCACCTCGGGGGGGCCTTGGGAGACCCAGTACTTC

cdr3_length: 13
v_call: TRBV9
clone_size: .
j_call: TRBJ2-2
d_call: .
cdr3_aa: CASGRGGTGELFF
cdr3_nt: TGTGCCAGCGGCAGGGGCGGCACCGGGGAGCTGTTTTTT

cdr3_length: 16
v_call: TRBV5-1
clone_size: .
j_call: TRBJ2-1
d_call: .
cdr3_aa: CASTTGGGASYNEQFF
cdr3_nt: TGCGCCAGCACCACGGGTGGGGGGGCCTCCTACAATGAGCAGTTCTTC

cdr3_length: 12
v_call: TRBV24-1
clone_size: .
j_call: TRBJ1-1
d_call: .
cdr3_aa: CATSAGFGEAFF
cdr3_nt: TGTGCCACCAGTGCGGGGTTCGGTGAAGCTTTCTTT

cdr3_length: 16
v_call: TRBV2
clone_size: once
j_call: TRBJ2-3
d_call: TRBD1
cdr3_aa: CASRSWGQGGSDTQYF
cdr3_nt: TGTGCCAGCAGGTCGTGGGGACAGGGGGGGTCAGATACGCAGTATTTT